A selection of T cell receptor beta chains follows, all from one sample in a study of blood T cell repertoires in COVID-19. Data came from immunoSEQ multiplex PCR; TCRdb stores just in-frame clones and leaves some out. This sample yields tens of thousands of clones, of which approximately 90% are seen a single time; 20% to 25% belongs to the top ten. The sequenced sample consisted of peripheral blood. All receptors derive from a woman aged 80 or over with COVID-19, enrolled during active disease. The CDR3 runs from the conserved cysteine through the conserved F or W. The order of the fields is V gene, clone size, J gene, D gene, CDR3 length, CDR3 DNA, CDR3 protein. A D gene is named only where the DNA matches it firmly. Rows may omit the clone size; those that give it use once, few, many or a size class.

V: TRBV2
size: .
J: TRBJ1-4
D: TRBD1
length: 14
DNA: TGTGCCAGCAGCCCCGGAGGGACAGGGGAAAAACTGTTTTTT
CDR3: CASSPGGTGEKLFF

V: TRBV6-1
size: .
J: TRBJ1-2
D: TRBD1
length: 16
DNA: TGTGCCAGCAGTGAAAATGGGAACAGGGGAACCTATGGCTACACCTTC
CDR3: CASSENGNRGTYGYTF

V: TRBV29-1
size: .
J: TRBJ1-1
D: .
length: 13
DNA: TGCAGCGTCACATCGAGGATAATTGATGAAGCTTTCTTT
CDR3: CSVTSRIIDEAFF

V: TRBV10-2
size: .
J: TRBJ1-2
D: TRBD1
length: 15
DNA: TGCGCCAGCAGTAGATCGGGACAGGGCCACTATGGCTACACCTTC
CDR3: CASSRSGQGHYGYTF

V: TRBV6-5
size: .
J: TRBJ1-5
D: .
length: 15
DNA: TGTGCCAGCAGACTCTACAGGGAGGGTAGTCAGCCCCAGCATTTT
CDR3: CASRLYREGSQPQHF

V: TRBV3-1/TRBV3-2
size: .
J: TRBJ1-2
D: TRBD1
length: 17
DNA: TGTGCCAGCAGTCCGGGAGGGACAGGGGGACCGATCTATGGCTACACCTTC
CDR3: CASSPGGTGGPIYGYTF

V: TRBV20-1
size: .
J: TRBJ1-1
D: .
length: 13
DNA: TGCAGTGCTAGTTTGGGGAGACGAACTGAAGCTTTCTTT
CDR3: CSASLGRRTEAFF

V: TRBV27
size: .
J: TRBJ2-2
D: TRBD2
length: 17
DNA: TGTGCCAGCAGTTTATTTATGGGACTAGCGGACACCGGGGAGCTGTTTTTT
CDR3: CASSLFMGLADTGELFF

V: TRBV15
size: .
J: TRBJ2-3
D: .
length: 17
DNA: TGTGCCACCAGCATACTTGGTGCGGGGCGGGCCACAGATACGCAGTATTTT
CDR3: CATSILGAGRATDTQYF

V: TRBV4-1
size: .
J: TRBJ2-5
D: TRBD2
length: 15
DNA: TGCGCCAGCAGCCAAGAAGGCGGGGGGCTAAAGACCCAGTACTTC
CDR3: CASSQEGGGLKTQYF

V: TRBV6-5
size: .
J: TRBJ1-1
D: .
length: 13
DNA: TGTGCCAGCAGCGAGAACAGGAACACTGAAGCTTTCTTT
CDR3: CASSENRNTEAFF

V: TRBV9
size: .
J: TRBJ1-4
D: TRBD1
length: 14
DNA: TGTGCCAGCAGCGTAGGGACAGGGGCTGAAAAACTGTTTTTT
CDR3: CASSVGTGAEKLFF

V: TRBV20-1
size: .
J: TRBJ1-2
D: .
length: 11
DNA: TGCAGTGCCCATACAGATTATGGCTACACCTTC
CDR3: CSAHTDYGYTF

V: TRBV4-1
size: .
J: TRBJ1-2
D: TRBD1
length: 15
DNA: TGCGCCAGCAGCCTGGGACAGGGTGGTATTTATGGCTACACCTTC
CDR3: CASSLGQGGIYGYTF

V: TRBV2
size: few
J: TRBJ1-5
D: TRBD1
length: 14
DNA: TGTGCCAGCAGTTCAGACAGGGGGGGTCAGCCCCAGCATTTT
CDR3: CASSSDRGGQPQHF

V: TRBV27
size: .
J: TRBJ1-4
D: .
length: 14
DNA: TGTGCCAGCAGTTTACGGGGAACGAATGAAAAACTGTTTTTT
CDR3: CASSLRGTNEKLFF

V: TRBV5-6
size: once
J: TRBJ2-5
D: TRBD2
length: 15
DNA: TGTGCCAGCAGCTCCGGGACGGGAGGAGGAGAGACCCAGTACTTC
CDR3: CASSSGTGGGETQYF

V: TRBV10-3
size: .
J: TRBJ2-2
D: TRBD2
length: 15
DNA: TGTGCCATCAGTGCCGCGGGGGGCGGAACCGGGGAGCTGTTTTTT
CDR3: CAISAAGGGTGELFF

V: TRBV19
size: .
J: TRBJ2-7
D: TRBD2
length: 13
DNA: TGTGCCAGTAGCCGACTAGCCTCCTACGAGCAGTACTTC
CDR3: CASSRLASYEQYF

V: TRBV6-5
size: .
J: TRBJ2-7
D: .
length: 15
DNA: TGTGCCAGCAGTAATCCCCAGGGGATCTCCTACGAGCAGTACTTC
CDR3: CASSNPQGISYEQYF

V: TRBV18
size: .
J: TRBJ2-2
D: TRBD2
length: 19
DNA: TGTGCCAGCTCACCCCGGACTAGCGGGGGGGTGTCGAACACCGGGGAGCTGTTTTTT
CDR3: CASSPRTSGGVSNTGELFF

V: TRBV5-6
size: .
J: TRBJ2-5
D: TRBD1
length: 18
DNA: TGTGCCAGCAGGCAGAACTACAGGGGGAGATTGGGTCAAGAGACCCAGTACTTC
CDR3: CASRQNYRGRLGQETQYF

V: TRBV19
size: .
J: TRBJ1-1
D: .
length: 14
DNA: TGTGCCAGTAGTATGCTAGCGGGGAACACTGAAGCTTTCTTT
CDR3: CASSMLAGNTEAFF

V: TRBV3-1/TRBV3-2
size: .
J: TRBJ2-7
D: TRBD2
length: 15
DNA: TGTGCCAGCAGCGCCGGACTAGCGAACTCCTACGAGCAGTACTTC
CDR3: CASSAGLANSYEQYF

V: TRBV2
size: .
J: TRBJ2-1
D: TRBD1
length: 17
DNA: TGTGCCAGCAGTCGAGGCAGACAGGGGATACTATCCGATGAGCAGTTCTTC
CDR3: CASSRGRQGILSDEQFF

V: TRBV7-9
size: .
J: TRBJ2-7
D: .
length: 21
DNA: TGTGCCAGCAGCACCAAGCGGGTGGGGCCACTAATTTCCTCTAACTCCTACGAGCAGTACTTC
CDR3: CASSTKRVGPLISSNSYEQYF

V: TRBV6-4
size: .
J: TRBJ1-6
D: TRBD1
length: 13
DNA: TGTGCCAGCAGTGACTCCGGACAGGGGGCCCTCCACTTT
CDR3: CASSDSGQGALHF

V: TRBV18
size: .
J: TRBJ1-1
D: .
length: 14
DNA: TGTGCCAGCTCACCCGTACAGCCGAACACTGAAGCTTTCTTT
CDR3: CASSPVQPNTEAFF

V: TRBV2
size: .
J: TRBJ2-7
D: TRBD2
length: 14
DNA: TGTGCCAGCAGGGCGACTAGCGGGGCGGACGAGCAGTACTTC
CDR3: CASRATSGADEQYF

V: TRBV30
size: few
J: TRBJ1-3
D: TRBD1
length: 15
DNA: TGTGCCTGGAGTACACAGGGGGCGGGTGGAAACACCATATATTTT
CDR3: CAWSTQGAGGNTIYF

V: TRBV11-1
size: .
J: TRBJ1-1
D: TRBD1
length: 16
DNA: TGTGCCAGCAGCCGGGACAGGGTAGGTGGGTACACTGAAGCTTTCTTT
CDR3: CASSRDRVGGYTEAFF

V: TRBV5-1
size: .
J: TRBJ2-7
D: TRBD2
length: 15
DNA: TGCGCCAGCAGCCGGGTGAGCGGGGATTCCTACGAGCAGTACTTC
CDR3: CASSRVSGDSYEQYF

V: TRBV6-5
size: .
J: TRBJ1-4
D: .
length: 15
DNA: TGTGCCAGCAGTTACTCGGGGAGGAGTAATGAAAAACTGTTTTTT
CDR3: CASSYSGRSNEKLFF

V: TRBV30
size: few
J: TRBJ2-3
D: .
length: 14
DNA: TGTGCCTGGAGTGTACGGGGAGTCGGGGATACGCAGTATTTT
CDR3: CAWSVRGVGDTQYF

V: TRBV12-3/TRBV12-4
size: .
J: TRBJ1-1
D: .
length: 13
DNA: TGTGCCAGCAGTACCTCGGGACAAAAAGAAGCTTTCTTT
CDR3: CASSTSGQKEAFF

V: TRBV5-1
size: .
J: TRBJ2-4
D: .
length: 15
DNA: TGCGCCAGCAGCTTAGAGGGGGGGTCCCAAAACATTCAGTACTTC
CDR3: CASSLEGGSQNIQYF

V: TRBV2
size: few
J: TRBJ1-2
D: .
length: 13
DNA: TGTGCCAGCAGCCTACAGGGTAGGGATGGCTACACCTTC
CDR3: CASSLQGRDGYTF

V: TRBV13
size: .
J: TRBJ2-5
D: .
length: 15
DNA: TGTGCCAGCAGCTTGACCCCGACAGGCCAAGAGACCCAGTACTTC
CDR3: CASSLTPTGQETQYF

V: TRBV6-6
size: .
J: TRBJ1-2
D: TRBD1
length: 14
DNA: TGTGCCAGCAGTTACCAGGGGGCTAACTATGGCTACACCTTC
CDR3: CASSYQGANYGYTF

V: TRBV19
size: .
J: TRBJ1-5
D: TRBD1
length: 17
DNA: TGTGCCAGTAGTATGAGACCGGGACAGGGGGCATCTCAGCCCCAGCATTTT
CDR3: CASSMRPGQGASQPQHF

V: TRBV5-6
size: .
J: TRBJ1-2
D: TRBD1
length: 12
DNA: TGTGCCAGCAGACAGGGGTCCTATGGCTACACCTTC
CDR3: CASRQGSYGYTF

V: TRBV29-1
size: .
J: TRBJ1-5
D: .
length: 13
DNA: TGCAGCGTTGACGGCCTCCCGGGACAGCCCCAGCATTTT
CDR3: CSVDGLPGQPQHF